This T cell receptor beta chain stems from a study of CD8 T cells in ankylosing spondylitis. General study results and limits: In ankylosing spondylitis blood, a motif of eight highly homologous TCR beta variants appeared characteristic.

TCRdb fed the 5' RACE reads into MiXCR, producing one record per CDR3 protein. The table includes 500,000 or so distinct CDR3 sequences, approximately 5% detected once. This CDR3 spans 16 amino acids. After removal of 5 bases from V and 3 bases from J, the junction contained 12 bases not matched to a gene. Germline CDR1 KGHSH, CDR2 LQKENI. This clonotype was detected many times. Its antigen remains unidentified. The V and J genes are TRBV18 and TRBJ2-7; 8 bases are shared with TRBD1. What was sequenced was blood, either unsorted or a sorted T cell fraction (not recorded which). The receptor was isolated from a male donor with ankylosing spondylitis. The CDR3 is CASSSGSDRGIYEQYF. In nucleotides, the CDR3 is TGTGCCAGCTCATCCGGTAGTGACAGGGGTATCTACGAGCAGTACTTC.